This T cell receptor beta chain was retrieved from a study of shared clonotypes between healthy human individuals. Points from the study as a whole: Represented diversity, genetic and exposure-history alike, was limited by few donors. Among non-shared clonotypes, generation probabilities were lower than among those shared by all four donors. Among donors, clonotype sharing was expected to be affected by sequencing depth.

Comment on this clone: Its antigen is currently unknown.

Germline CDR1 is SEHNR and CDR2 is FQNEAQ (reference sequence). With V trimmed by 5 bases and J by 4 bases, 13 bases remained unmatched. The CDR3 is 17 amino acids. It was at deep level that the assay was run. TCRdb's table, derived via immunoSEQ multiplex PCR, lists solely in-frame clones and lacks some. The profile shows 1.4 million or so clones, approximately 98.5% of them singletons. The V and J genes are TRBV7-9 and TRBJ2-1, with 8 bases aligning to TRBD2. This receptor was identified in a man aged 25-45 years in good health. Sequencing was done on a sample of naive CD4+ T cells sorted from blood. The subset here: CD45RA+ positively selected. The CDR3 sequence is CASSPQKGAGEYNEQFF. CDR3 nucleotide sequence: TGTGCCAGCAGCCCACAGAAGGGAGCGGGAGAGTACAATGAGCAGTTCTTC.